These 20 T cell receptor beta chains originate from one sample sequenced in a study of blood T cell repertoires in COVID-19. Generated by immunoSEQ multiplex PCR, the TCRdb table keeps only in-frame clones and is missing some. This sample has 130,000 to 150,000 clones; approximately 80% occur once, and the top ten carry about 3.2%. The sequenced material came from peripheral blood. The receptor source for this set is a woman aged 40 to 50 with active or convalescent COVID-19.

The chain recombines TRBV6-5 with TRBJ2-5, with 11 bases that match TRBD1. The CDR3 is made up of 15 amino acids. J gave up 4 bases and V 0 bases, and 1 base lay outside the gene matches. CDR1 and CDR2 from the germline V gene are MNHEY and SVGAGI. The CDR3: CASSYSGTGGETQYF. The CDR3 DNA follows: TGTGCCAGCAGTTACTCCGGGACAGGGGGAGAGACCCAGTACTTC.

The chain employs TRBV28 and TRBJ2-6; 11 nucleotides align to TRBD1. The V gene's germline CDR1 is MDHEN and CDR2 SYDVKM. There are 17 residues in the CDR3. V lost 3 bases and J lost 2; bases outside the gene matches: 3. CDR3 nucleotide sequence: TGTGCCAGCAGTTTCGGACAGGGGGCTGCTGGGGCCAACGTCCTGACTTTC. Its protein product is CASSFGQGAAGANVLTF.

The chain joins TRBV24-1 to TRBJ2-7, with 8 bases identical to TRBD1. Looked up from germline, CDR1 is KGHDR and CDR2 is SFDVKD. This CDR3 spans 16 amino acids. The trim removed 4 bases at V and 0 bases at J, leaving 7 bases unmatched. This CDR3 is CATSDSGDRSSYEQYF. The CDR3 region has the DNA TGTGCCACCAGTGACTCCGGGGACAGGAGCTCCTACGAGCAGTACTTC.

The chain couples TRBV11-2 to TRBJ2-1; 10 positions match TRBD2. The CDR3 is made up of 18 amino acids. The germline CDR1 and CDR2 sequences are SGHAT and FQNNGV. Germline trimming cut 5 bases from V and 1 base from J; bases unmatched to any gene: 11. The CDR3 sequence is CASSLGLAEAESYNEQFF. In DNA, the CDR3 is TGTGCCAGCAGCCTCGGACTAGCGGAAGCGGAATCCTACAATGAGCAGTTCTTC.

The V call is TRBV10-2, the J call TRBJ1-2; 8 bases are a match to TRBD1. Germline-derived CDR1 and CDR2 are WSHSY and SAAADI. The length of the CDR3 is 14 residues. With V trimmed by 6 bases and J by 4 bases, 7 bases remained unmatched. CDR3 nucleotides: TGCGCCAGCAGATCAGGGGGCGCCCCCTATGGCTACACCTTC. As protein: CASRSGGAPYGYTF.

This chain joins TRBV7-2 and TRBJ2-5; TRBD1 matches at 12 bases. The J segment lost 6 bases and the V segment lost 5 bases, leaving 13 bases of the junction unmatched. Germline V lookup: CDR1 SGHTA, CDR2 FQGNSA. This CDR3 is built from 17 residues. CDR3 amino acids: CASSQGSGTGGGKTQYF. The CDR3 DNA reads TGTGCCAGCAGCCAAGGCTCCGGGACAGGGGGCGGGAAGACCCAGTACTTC. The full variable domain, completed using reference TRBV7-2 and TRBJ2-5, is GAGVSQSPSNKVTEKGKDVELRCDPISGHTALYWYRQSLGQGLEFLIYFQGNSAPDKSGLPSDRFSAERTGGSVSTLTIQRTQQEDSAVYLCASSQGSGTGGGKTQYFGPGTRLLVL.

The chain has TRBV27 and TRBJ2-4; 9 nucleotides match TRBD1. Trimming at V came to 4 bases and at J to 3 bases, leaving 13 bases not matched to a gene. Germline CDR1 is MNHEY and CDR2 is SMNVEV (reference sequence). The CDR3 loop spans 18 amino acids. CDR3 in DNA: TGTGCCAGCAGTTCCGGGACAGGGAAGTTTTTAGTCAAAAACATTCAGTACTTC. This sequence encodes CASSSGTGKFLVKNIQYF.

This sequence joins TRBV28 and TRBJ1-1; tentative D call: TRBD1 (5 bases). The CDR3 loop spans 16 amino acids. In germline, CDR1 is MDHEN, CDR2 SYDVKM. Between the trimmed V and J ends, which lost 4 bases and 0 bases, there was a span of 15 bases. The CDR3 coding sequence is TGTGCCAGCAGTTCCCCCGGGACTGCGATGAACACTGAAGCTTTCTTT. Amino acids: CASSSPGTAMNTEAFF.

The CDR3: CASSTYTGQGTHGYTF. The CDR3 DNA follows: TGTGCCAGCAGTACTTACACGGGACAGGGTACCCATGGCTACACCTTC. The J gene is TRBJ1-2, the V gene TRBV27; TRBD1 matches 9 bases. Germline CDR1 is MNHEY and CDR2 is SMNVEV (reference sequence). V shed 5 bases and J 6 bases; nucleotides not matched to a gene: 13. The CDR3 runs 16 residues.

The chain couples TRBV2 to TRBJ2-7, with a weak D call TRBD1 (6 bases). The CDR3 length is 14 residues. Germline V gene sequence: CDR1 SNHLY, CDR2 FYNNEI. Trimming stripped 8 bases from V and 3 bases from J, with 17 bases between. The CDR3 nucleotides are TGTGCCAGCGACCCAGGGGCTTCGAGCTACGAGCAGTACTTC. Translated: CASDPGASSYEQYF.

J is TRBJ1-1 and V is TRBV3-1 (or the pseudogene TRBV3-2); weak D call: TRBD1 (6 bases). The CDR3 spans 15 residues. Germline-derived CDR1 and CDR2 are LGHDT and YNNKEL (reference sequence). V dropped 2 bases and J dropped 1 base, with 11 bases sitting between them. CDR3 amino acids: CASSQHGQRNTEAFF. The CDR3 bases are TGTGCCAGCAGCCAACACGGACAGCGGAACACTGAAGCTTTCTTT.

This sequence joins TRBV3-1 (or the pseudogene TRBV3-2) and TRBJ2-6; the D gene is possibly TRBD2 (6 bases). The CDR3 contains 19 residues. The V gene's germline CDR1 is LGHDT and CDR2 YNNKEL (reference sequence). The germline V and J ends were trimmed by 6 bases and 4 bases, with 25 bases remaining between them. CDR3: CASRLAGTTDLLGANVLTF. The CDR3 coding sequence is TGTGCCAGCAGACTAGCAGGTACGACCGACCTCTTAGGGGCCAACGTCCTGACTTTC.

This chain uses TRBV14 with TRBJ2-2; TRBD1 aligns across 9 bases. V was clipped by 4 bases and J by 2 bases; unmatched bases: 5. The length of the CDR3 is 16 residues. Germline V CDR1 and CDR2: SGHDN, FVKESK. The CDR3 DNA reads TGTGCCAGCAGCCCATGGACAGGGGTAAACACCGGGGAGCTGTTTTTT. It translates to CASSPWTGVNTGELFF.

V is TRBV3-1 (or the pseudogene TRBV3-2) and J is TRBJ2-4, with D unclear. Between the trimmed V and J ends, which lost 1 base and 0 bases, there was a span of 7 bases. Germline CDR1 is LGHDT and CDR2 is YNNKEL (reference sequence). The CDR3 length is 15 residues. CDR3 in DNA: TGTGCCAGCAGCCAAGTAGGAGTAGCCAAAAACATTCAGTACTTC. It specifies CASSQVGVAKNIQYF.

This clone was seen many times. DNA of the CDR3: TGTGCCAGCAGGGTCCAGGGGCTCACTGAAGCTTTCTTT. It specifies CASRVQGLTEAFF. The gene calls are TRBV27 and TRBJ1-1; perhaps TRBD1 as D (6 bases). The CDR3 is 13 amino acids. CDR1 is MNHEY, CDR2 SMNVEV, per germline (reference sequence). Trimming removed 6 bases at V and 4 bases at J, with 12 bases between.

In DNA, the CDR3 is TGTGCCAGCAGTGAGAGTTTAAGAGGCCGTAGGGGGGCCAACGTCCTGACTTTC. It specifies CASSESLRGRRGANVLTF. V gene TRBV6-1 combines with J gene TRBJ2-6; no definite D call. The CDR3 spans 18 residues. Germline values: CDR1 MNHNS, CDR2 SASEGT. V lost 3 bases and J 4 bases, leaving 19 bases between the germline ends.

The CDR3 bases are TGTGCCAGCAGCTGGCGAGAGGGTTGGAATGAGCAGTTCTTC. The encoded protein is CASSWREGWNEQFF. The rearrangement uses TRBV7-2 and TRBJ2-1; tentatively, D is TRBD2 (5 bases). Germline V gene data show CDR1 as SGHTA and CDR2 as FQGNSA. The CDR3 sequence is 14 residues long. Between the trimmed V and J ends, which lost 4 bases and 7 bases, there was a span of 14 bases.

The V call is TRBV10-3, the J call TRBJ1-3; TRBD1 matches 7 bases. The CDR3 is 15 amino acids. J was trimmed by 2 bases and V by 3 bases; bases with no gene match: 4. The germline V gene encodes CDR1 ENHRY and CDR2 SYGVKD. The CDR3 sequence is CAISDNRGTGNTIYF. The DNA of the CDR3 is TGTGCCATCAGTGACAACAGGGGAACTGGAAACACCATATATTTT.

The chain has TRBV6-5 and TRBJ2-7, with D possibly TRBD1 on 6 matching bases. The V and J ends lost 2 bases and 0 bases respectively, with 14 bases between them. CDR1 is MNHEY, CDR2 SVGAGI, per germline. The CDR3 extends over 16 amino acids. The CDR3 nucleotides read TGTGCCAGCAGTTACGGGGGTCGGACAGCCTCCTACGAGCAGTACTTC. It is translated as CASSYGGRTASYEQYF.

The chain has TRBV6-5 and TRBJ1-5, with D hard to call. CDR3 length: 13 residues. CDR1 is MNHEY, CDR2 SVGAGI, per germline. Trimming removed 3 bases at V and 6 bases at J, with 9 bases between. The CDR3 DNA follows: TGTGCCAGCAGTTATCTTGAGGGTCAGCCCCAGCATTTT. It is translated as CASSYLEGQPQHF.